These 6 T cell receptor beta chains originate from one sample sequenced in a study of shared clonotypes between healthy human individuals. Profiled with immunoSEQ multiplex PCR; TCRdb holds only in-frame clones, not every one. The profile covers about 2.4 million clones, with around 90% appearing a single time and roughly 0.15% taken by the ten largest. The source material was naive CD4+ T cells sorted from blood. The subset denotes: CD45RA+ positively selected. The receptors shown here come from a man aged 18 to 29 in good health.

V and J are TRBV28 and TRBJ1-1, with D possibly being TRBD1 (5 bases). The CDR3 is made up of 14 amino acids. The germline V and J ends were trimmed by 5 bases and 4 bases, with 14 bases remaining between them. Germline-derived CDR1 and CDR2 are MDHEN and SYDVKM. CDR3 DNA: TGTGCCAGCAGTCGGGCTGGGGCCATCACTGAAGCTTTCTTT. Translation: CASSRAGAITEAFF.

This chain links TRBV30 with TRBJ1-2; 7 bases match TRBD1. CDR1 and CDR2 from the germline V gene are GTSNPN and SVGIG (reference sequence). CDR3 length equals 16 residues. Losses at the gene ends were 4 bases for V and 0 bases for J; bases not matched to a gene: 11. DNA for the CDR3: TGTGCCTGGATTAGCGGAGGGGGCAAGTCTAACTATGGCTACACCTTC. Its translation is CAWISGGGKSNYGYTF.

The rearrangement links TRBV30 to TRBJ2-2; no reliable D call. V lost 2 bases and J lost 2, with 12 bases in between. Germline V gene sequence: CDR1 GTSNPN, CDR2 SVGIG (reference sequence). CDR3 length equals 15 residues. The CDR3 DNA reads as TGTGCCTGGAGTAAGCCTTCGCCCAACACCGGGGAGCTGTTTTTT. Translation: CAWSKPSPNTGELFF.

The chain has TRBV5-1 and TRBJ2-5; 9 bases fit TRBD1. V lost 4 bases to trimming and J lost 2 bases; unmatched junction nucleotides: 6. CDR3 length: 15 residues. Looked up from germline, CDR1 is SGHRS and CDR2 is YFSETQ. CDR3 DNA: TGCGCCAGCAGCCCGACAGGGGGGATTCAAGAGACCCAGTACTTC. It translates to CASSPTGGIQETQYF.

This chain joins TRBV11-3 and TRBJ1-1; 8 nucleotides agree with TRBD1. J was trimmed by 1 base and V by 3 bases; bases with no gene match: 10. Germline V gives CDR1 SGHNT, CDR2 YENEEA. The CDR3 runs to 17 residues. The CDR3 sequence is CASSFSGQGRKNTEAFF. Here the CDR3 DNA reads TGTGCCAGCAGCTTCTCTGGACAGGGTAGAAAGAACACTGAAGCTTTCTTT.

This rearrangement joins TRBV13 to TRBJ1-3; maybe TRBD1 (6 bases). The CDR3 sequence is 15 residues long. Germline loops: CDR1 PRHDT, CDR2 FYEKMQ (reference sequence). V lost 5 bases and J 0 bases, leaving 11 bases between the germline ends. CDR3 region: CASSALQGSGNTIYF. CDR3 nucleotide sequence: TGTGCCAGCAGCGCATTACAGGGCTCTGGAAACACCATATATTTT.